The 22 T cell receptor beta chains listed next were all sequenced from one sample in a study of siplizumab effects on memory and regulatory T cells. Repertoires were generated with immunoSEQ multiplex PCR, while TCRdb's copy carries only in-frame clones and drops some. The table includes 100,000 to 120,000 clones, roughly 92% detected once. Material for sequencing was CD4+ T cells sorted from blood. The receptors originated from a human donor in good health.

This chain joins TRBV5-6 and TRBJ2-5; perhaps TRBD2 as D (6 bases). Germline CDR1 is SGHDT and CDR2 is YYEEEE. The CDR3 is 14 residues long. Deletions cut 4 bases from V and 5 bases from J, with 15 bases between. DNA of the CDR3: TGTGCCAGCAGCACGTCGGGGGTTGGGGAGACCCAGTACTTC. Translation gives CASSTSGVGETQYF.

The gene calls are TRBV7-2 and TRBJ1-6; 9 bases align to TRBD1. Germline trimming cut 5 bases from V and 9 bases from J; bases unmatched to any gene: 8. The CDR3 spans 15 residues. CDR1 and CDR2 from the germline V gene are SGHTA and FQGNSA. CDR3 nucleotide sequence: TGTGCCAGCAGCCCCCCGGGACAGGGTTCTTCACCCCTCCACTTT. Protein sequence: CASSPPGQGSSPLHF.

The chain joins TRBV5-6 to TRBJ1-1; TRBD1 matches 10 bases. V dropped 6 bases and J dropped 7; count of bases not matched to a gene: 15. This CDR3 has 16 residues. Germline V gene lookup returns CDR1 SGHDT and CDR2 YYEEEE. The CDR3 bases are TGTGCCAGCATCCGTAGGGGGACAGGGGTTGTCCTTGAAGCTTTCTTT. Protein: CASIRRGTGVVLEAFF.

This clone has only one observation. The J gene is TRBJ2-7, the V gene TRBV4-2, with TRBD2 as a possible D gene (6 bases). This CDR3 contains 15 residues. The germline gives CDR1 LGHNA, CDR2 YNFKEQ. V was pared by 1 base and J by 1 base, with 11 bases between. The CDR3, as DNA: TGTGCCAGCAGCCAAGGGGAGGCTAATTCCTACGAGCAGTACTTC. Translating gives CASSQGEANSYEQYF.

J is TRBJ2-7 and V is TRBV6-1, with 10 nucleotides matching TRBD2. With 7 bases clipped from V and 1 base from J, the junction kept 4 bases outside the gene matches. The CDR3 spans 14 residues. In germline, CDR1 is MNHNS, CDR2 SASEGT. The DNA for the CDR3 is TGTGCCAGCATGAGACTAGCGGGTTCCTACGAGCAGTACTTC. This codes for CASMRLAGSYEQYF.

The rearrangement joins TRBV6-1 to TRBJ2-2; D unresolved. The CDR3 extends over 13 amino acids. V was clipped by 6 bases and J by 0 bases, with 5 bases between them. Germline assignment: CDR1 MNHNS and CDR2 SASEGT. The CDR3, as DNA: TGTGCCAGCAGGGCACCGAACACCGGGGAGCTGTTTTTT. This encodes CASRAPNTGELFF.

The chain carries TRBV27 and TRBJ1-3; 7 bases are a match to TRBD1. The CDR3 covers 18 residues. Germline assignment: CDR1 MNHEY and CDR2 SMNVEV (reference sequence). V dropped 6 bases and J dropped 4; count of bases not matched to a gene: 18. The chain's CDR3 is CASRSLQGGAFGGNTIYF. The CDR3 DNA sequence: TGTGCCAGCAGATCTCTCCAAGGGGGCGCGTTTGGAGGAAACACCATATATTTT.

The V call is TRBV6-5, the J call TRBJ2-2; TRBD2 is a possible D gene (6 bases). Trimming stripped 6 bases from V and 2 bases from J, with 13 bases between. Germline loops: CDR1 MNHEY, CDR2 SVGAGI. The CDR3 has 15 residues. CDR3 protein: CASRIGGGNTGELFF. In DNA form, the CDR3 reads TGTGCCAGCAGGATCGGGGGTGGTAACACCGGGGAGCTGTTTTTT.

The CDR3 here is CASSFVNGGYTF. The CDR3 DNA sequence: TGTGCCAGCAGTTTTGTTAACGGTGGCTACACCTTC. V gene TRBV6-5 combines with J gene TRBJ1-2; D not certain. In germline, CDR1 is MNHEY, CDR2 SVGAGI. Trimming removed 4 bases at V and 7 bases at J, with 10 bases between. The CDR3 spans 12 residues.

This clone has more than one count but fewer than ten. Mismatch with germline at one junction end may stem from a read error. The chain employs TRBV6-1 and TRBJ1-1, with unresolved D. CDR3 length equals 18 residues. CDR1 is MNHNS and CDR2 is SASEGT in the germline V gene. The CDR3 sequence is CASREGSVSLIKNTEAFF. The CDR3 bases are TGTGCCAGCAGGGAAGGATCGGTCAGCCTAATAAAGAACACTGAAGCTTTCTTT.

This chain uses TRBV5-4 with TRBJ1-1; D is unclear. The germline gives CDR1 SGHNT, CDR2 YYREEE (reference sequence). This CDR3 is built from 14 residues. The V and J ends lost 0 bases and 0 bases respectively, with 6 bases between them. CDR3: CASSLVGVNTEAFF. CDR3 nucleotide sequence: TGTGCCAGCAGCTTGGTCGGGGTGAACACTGAAGCTTTCTTT.

This clone has more than one count but fewer than ten. The chain uses TRBV7-3 and TRBJ1-5; D is ambiguous. The CDR3 runs to 13 residues. Germline V gene lookup returns CDR1 SGHTA and CDR2 FQGTGA. The V end was cut by 5 bases, the J end by 1 base, with 6 bases between. CDR3 sequence reads: CASSLDSNQPQHF. For the CDR3, the DNA is TGTGCCAGCAGCCTGGACAGCAATCAGCCCCAGCATTTT.

This clone was observed a single time. The chain carries TRBV7-9 and TRBJ2-5; D not resolved. V lost 5 bases and J 1 base, leaving 11 bases between the germline ends. The CDR3 is 14 amino acids. From germline, CDR1 is SEHNR and CDR2 FQNEAQ (reference sequence). As DNA, the CDR3 is TGTGCCAGCAGCCTAGGCGGTGTCCAAGAGACCCAGTACTTC. Its translation is CASSLGGVQETQYF.

The chain couples TRBV7-2 to TRBJ1-2; D might be TRBD1 (5 bases). The germline gives CDR1 SGHTA, CDR2 FQGNSA. The CDR3 extends over 14 amino acids. The V end lost 7 bases, the J end lost 3 bases, and 15 bases lay between the germline ends. The chain's CDR3 is CASNDQMGDYGYTF. The CDR3 region has the DNA TGTGCCAGCAACGATCAGATGGGGGACTATGGCTACACCTTC.

This chain joins TRBV6-1 and TRBJ2-4; 8 positions match TRBD1. The V and J ends lost 1 base and 7 bases, in that order; junction bases with no gene match: 12. This CDR3 comprises 17 residues. Looked up from germline, CDR1 is MNHNS and CDR2 is SASEGT. The CDR3 DNA reads as TGTGCCAGCAGTGAAGTGGGCGGGGACAGGATTGGGAACATTCAGTACTTC. Its protein is CASSEVGGDRIGNIQYF.

The rearrangement joins TRBV7-4 to TRBJ2-7; TRBD2 is a possible D gene (5 bases). Per the germline V gene, CDR1 is SGHVT and CDR2 is SQSDAQ. The CDR3 runs to 17 residues. The germline V and J ends were trimmed by 7 bases and 7 bases, with 29 bases remaining between them. CDR3 in DNA: TGTGCCAGCAAGGGAAAGGCTTACGGTGTCGGTACGGGGGAGCAGTACTTC. Translated: CASKGKAYGVGTGEQYF. Combining the CDR3 with reference TRBV7-4 and TRBJ2-7 gives the whole variable domain GAGVSQSPRYKVAKRGRDVALRCDSISGHVTLYWYRQTLGQGSEVLTYSQSDAQRDKSGRPSGRFSAERPERSVSTLKIQRTEQGDSAVYLCASKGKAYGVGTGEQYFGPGTRLTVT.

This clone was counted a single time. The V call is TRBV19, the J call TRBJ1-1, with D perhaps TRBD1 (5 bases). In germline, CDR1 is LNHDA, CDR2 SQIVND (reference sequence). The CDR3 runs to 13 residues. The V and J ends lost 7 bases and 1 base respectively, with 10 bases between them. For the CDR3, the DNA is TGTGCCAGTAACCATGACAGGAACACTGAAGCTTTCTTT. Protein product: CASNHDRNTEAFF.

This chain links TRBV10-3 with TRBJ2-1; possible D gene TRBD2, 6 bases. Looked up from germline, CDR1 is ENHRY and CDR2 is SYGVKD. The CDR3 length is 15 residues. V shed 3 bases and J shed 5 bases, with 14 bases lying between them. In DNA form, the CDR3 reads TGTGCCATCAGTGAAAAAACACTAGCAGACAATGAGCAGTTCTTC. Translation: CAISEKTLADNEQFF.

The J gene is TRBJ1-2, the V gene TRBV6-5; TRBD1 aligns across 7 bases. V shed 6 bases, J shed 8 bases, and the junction held 9 bases outside the gene matches. The CDR3 extends over 13 amino acids. Germline CDR1 is MNHEY and CDR2 is SVGAGI. The CDR3 region has the DNA TGTGCCAGCAGACAGGGGTTTTTAGCCGGCTACACCTTC. The encoded protein is CASRQGFLAGYTF.

The chain links TRBV7-2 to TRBJ1-1; D gene unclear. Germline loops: CDR1 SGHTA, CDR2 FQGNSA. The V and J ends lost 5 bases and 6 bases respectively, with 13 bases between them. The CDR3 sequence is 13 residues long. CDR3 sequence (DNA): TGTGCCAGCAGCCCAGATCGGAGCGCTGAAGCTTTCTTT. The encoded protein is CASSPDRSAEAFF.

With respect to this clone: Germline is not matched at one junction end, which may reflect a read error. The V gene is TRBV7-7, the J gene TRBJ2-7, with 9 bases that match TRBD1. The germline CDR1 and CDR2 sequences are SSHAT and FNYEAQ (reference sequence). This CDR3 has 13 amino acids. CDR3 DNA: TGTGCTAGCAGCGGGGACAGGGCCGGCGAGCAGTACTTC. Protein: CASSGDRAGEQYF.

The rearrangement joins TRBV6-5 to TRBJ1-2; D not certain. V was trimmed by 2 bases and J by 8 bases, leaving 15 bases between them. The CDR3 contains 14 residues. Germline V gene data show CDR1 as MNHEY and CDR2 as SVGAGI. DNA for the CDR3: TGTGCCAGCAGTTACGACGACTTCGGGAGAGGCTACACCTTC. Translated: CASSYDDFGRGYTF.